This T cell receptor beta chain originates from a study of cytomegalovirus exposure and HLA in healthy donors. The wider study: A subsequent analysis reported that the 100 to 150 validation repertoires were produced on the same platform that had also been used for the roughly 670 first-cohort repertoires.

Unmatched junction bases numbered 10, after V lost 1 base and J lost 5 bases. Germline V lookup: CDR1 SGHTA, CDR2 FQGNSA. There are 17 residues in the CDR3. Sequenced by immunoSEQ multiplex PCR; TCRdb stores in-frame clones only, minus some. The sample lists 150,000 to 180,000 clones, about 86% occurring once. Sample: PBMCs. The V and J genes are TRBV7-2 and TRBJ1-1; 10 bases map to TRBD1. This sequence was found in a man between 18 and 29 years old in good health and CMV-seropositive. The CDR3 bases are TGTGCCAGCAGCTTAGTGGGTCGACAGGGGGCGAGGACTGAAGCTTTCTTT. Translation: CASSLVGRQGARTEAFF.